The TCR beta chain under discussion was sequenced for a study of shared clonotypes between healthy human individuals. Whole-study findings and limits: The study sampled only blood, and tissue repertoires likely differ.

As to this clone: Antigen unknown.

Per the germline V gene, CDR1 is SGHTA and CDR2 is FQGNSA. This CDR3 region has 15 residues. V shed 4 bases and J shed 0 bases, with 12 bases lying between them. Those who donated, Caucasian adults without exception, all lived in Nashville, Tennessee. Assay used: immunoSEQ multiplex PCR; TCRdb lists only in-frame clones, some missing. The sample includes roughly 490,000 clones, 65% to 80% of them seen just once. This sequence joins TRBV7-2 and TRBJ1-1; D remains ambiguous. This receptor was obtained from a woman aged 40 to 50 in good health. Some clones in this sample may be carry-over from other donors' samples. Sequencing input: PBMCs. The CDR3 DNA sequence: TGTGCCAGCAGCTCCGGCCAAAGAGTGAACACTGAAGCTTTCTTT. It translates to CASSSGQRVNTEAFF.